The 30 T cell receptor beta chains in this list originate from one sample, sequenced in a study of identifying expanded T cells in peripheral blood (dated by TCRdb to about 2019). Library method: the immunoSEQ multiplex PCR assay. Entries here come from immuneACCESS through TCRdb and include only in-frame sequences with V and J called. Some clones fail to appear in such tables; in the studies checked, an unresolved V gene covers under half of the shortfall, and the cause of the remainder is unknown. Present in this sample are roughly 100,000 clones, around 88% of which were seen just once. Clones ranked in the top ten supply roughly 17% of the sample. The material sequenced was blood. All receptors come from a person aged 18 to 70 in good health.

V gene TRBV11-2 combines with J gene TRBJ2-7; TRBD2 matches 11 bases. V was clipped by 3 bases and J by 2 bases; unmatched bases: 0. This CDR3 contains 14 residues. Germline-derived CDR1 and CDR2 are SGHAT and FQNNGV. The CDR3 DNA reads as TGTGCCAGCAGCTTTAGCGGGGGGGCCTACGAGCAGTACTTC. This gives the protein CASSFSGGAYEQYF.

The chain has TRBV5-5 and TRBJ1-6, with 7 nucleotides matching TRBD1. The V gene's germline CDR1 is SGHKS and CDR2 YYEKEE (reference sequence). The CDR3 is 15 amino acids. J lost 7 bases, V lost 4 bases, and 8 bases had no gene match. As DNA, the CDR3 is TGTGCCAGCAGCCGGAGGGACAGAGAAAATTCACCCCTCCACTTT. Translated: CASSRRDRENSPLHF.

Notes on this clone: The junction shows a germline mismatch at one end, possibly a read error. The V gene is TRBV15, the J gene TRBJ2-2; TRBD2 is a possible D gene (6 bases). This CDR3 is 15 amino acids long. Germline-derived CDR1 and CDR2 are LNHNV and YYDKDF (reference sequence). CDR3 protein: CATSRGRGNPGELFF. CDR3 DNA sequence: TGTGCCACCAGCAGAGGTCGGGGGAACCCCGGGGAGCTGTTTTTT.

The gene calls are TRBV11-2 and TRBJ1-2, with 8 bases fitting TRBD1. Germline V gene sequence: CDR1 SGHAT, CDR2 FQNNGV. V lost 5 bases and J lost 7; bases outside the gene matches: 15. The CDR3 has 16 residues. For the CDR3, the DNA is TGTGCCAGCAGCCAAAAGCCCACAGGGGGTACCGGTGGCTACACCTTC. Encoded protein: CASSQKPTGGTGGYTF.

Here the CDR3 DNA reads TGTGCCTGCGGGGCCACAGCCTACGAGCAGTACTTC. Encoded protein: CACGATAYEQYF. The chain has TRBV28 and TRBJ2-7; tentative D call: TRBD2 (6 bases). The CDR3 is 12 residues long. CDR1 MDHEN and CDR2 SYDVKM come from the germline V gene. With 11 bases removed from V and 2 bases from J, the gap between germline ends came to 13 bases.

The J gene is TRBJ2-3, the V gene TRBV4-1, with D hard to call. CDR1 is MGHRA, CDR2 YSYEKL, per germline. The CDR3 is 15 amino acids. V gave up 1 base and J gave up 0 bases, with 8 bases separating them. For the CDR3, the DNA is TGCGCCAGCAGCCAAGGTCCAGCGAGCACAGATACGCAGTATTTT. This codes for CASSQGPASTDTQYF.

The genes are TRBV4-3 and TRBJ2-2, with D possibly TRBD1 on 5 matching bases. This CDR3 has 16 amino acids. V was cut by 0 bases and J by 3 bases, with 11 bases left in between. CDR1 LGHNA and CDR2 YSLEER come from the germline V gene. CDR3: CASSQDGRVDTGELFF. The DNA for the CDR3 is TGCGCCAGCAGCCAAGATGGCAGGGTTGACACCGGGGAGCTGTTTTTT.

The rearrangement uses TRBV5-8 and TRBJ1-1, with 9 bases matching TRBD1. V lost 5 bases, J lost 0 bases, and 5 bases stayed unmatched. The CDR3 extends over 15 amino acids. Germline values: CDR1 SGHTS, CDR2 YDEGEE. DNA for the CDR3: TGTGCCAGCAGGACGGGACAGGGAATGAACACTGAAGCTTTCTTT. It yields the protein CASRTGQGMNTEAFF.

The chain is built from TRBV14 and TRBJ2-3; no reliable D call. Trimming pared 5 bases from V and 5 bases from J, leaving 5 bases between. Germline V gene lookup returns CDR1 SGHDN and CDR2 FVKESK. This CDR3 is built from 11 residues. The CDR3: CASSIGDTQYF. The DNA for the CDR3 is TGTGCCAGCAGCATCGGAGATACGCAGTATTTT. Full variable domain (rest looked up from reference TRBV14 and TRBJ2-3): EAGVTQFPSHSVIEKGQTVTLRCDPISGHDNLYWYRRVMGKEIKFLLHFVKESKQDESGMPNNRFLAERTGGTYSTLKVQPAELEDSGVYFCASSIGDTQYFGPGTRLTVL.

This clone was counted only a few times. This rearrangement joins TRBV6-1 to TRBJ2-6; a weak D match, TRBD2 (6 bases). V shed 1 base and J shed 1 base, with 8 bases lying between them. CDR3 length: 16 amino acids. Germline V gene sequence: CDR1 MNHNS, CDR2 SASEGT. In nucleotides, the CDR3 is TGTGCCAGCAGTGAAGACGCGGGGTCTGGGGCCAACGTCCTGACTTTC. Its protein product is CASSEDAGSGANVLTF.

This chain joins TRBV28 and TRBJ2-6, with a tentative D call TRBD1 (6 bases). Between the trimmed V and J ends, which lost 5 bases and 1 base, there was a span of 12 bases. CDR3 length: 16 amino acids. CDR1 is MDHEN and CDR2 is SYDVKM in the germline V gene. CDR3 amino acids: CASSPGTFSGANVLTF. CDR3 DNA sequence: TGTGCCAGCAGTCCCGGGACATTTTCTGGGGCCAACGTCCTGACTTTC.

The CDR3 loop reads CASRLYGQVYGYTF. The DNA for the CDR3 is TGTGCAAGTCGCTTATATGGGCAGGTCTATGGCTACACCTTC. The genes are TRBV12-2 and TRBJ1-2; the D call TRBD1 from the table was never checked on the DNA. TRBV12-2 is described as a pseudogene. The CDR3 totals 14 residues.

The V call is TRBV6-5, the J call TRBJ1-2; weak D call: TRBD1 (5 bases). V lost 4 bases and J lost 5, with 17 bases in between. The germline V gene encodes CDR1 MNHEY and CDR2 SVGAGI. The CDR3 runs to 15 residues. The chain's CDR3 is CASSFYTTGGYGYTF. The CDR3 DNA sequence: TGTGCCAGCAGTTTTTACACCACCGGGGGGTATGGCTACACCTTC.

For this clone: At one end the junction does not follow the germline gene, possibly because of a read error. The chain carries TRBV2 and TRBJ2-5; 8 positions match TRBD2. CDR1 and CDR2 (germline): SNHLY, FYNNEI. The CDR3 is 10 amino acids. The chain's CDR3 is CASRGIAGNF. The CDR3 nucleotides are TGTGCCAGCAGGGGAATAGCGGGGAACTTC.

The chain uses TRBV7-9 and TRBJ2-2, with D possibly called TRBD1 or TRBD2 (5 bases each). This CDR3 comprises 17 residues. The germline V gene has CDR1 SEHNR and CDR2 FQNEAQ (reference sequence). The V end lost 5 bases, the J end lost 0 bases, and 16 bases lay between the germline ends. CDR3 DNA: TGTGCCAGCAGCGCACGAGGGCCAGGGTCGAACACCGGGGAGCTGTTTTTT. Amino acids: CASSARGPGSNTGELFF.

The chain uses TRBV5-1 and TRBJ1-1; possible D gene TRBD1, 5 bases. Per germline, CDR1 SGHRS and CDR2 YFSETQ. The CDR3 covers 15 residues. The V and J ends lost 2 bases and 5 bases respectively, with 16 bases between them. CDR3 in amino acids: CASSFRTRVGTEAFF. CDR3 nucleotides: TGCGCCAGCAGCTTCAGGACCAGGGTTGGGACTGAAGCTTTCTTT.

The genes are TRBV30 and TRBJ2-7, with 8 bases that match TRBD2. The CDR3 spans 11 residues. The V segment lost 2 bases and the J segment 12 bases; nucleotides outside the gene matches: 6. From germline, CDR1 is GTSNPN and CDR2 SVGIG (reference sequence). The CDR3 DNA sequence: TGTGCCTGGAGTCGTGGGACTAGGGCGTACTTC. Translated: CAWSRGTRAYF.

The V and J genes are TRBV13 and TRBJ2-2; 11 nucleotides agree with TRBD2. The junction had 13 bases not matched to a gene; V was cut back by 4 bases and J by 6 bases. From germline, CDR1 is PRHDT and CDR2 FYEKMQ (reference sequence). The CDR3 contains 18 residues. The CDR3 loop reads CASSSQVAGGPMAGELFF. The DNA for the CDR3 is TGTGCCAGCAGCTCTCAAGTAGCGGGGGGGCCAATGGCCGGGGAGCTGTTTTTT.

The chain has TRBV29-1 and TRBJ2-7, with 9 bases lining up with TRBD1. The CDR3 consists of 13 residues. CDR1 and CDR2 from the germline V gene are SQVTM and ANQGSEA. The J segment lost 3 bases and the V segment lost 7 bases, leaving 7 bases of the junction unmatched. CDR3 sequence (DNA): TGCAGCGCTGTGGGACAGGGTTACTACGAGCAGTACTTC. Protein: CSAVGQGYYEQYF.

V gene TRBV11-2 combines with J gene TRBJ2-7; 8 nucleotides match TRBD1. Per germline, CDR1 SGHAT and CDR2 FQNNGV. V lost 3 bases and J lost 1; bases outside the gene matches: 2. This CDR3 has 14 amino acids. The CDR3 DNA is TGTGCCAGCAGCTTTACAGGGGGATCCTACGAGCAGTACTTC. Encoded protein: CASSFTGGSYEQYF.

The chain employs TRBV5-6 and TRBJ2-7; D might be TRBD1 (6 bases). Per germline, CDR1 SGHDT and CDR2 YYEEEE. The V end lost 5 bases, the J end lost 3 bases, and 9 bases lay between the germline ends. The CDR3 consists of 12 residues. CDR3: CASSLQGYEQYF. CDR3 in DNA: TGTGCCAGCAGTTTACAGGGCTACGAGCAGTACTTC.

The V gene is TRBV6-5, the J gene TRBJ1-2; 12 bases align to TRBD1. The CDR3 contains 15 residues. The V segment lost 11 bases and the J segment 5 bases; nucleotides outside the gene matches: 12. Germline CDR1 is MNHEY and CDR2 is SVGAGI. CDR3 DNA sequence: TGTGCCTCAACCCGGGACAGGGGGCCGCAATATGGCTACACCTTC. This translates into CASTRDRGPQYGYTF.

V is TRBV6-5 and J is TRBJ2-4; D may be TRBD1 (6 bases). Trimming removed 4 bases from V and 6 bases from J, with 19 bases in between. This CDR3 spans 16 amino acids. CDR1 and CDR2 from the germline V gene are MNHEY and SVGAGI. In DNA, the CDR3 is TGTGCCAGCAGTTTAAATTACAGGGAGTCGGGAAACATTCAGTACTTC. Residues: CASSLNYRESGNIQYF.

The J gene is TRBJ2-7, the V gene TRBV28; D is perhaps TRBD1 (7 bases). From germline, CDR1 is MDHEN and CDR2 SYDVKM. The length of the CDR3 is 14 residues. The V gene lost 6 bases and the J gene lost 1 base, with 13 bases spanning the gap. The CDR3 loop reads CASRRRDSSYEQYF. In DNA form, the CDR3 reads TGTGCCAGCAGACGGAGGGACAGTTCCTACGAGCAGTACTTC.

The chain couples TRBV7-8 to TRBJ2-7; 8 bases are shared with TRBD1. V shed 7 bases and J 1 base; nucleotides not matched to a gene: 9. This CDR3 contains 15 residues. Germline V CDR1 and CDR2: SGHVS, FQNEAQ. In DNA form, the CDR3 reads TGTGCCAGCACCCCCGGACAGGGACCATCCTACGAGCAGTACTTC. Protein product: CASTPGQGPSYEQYF.

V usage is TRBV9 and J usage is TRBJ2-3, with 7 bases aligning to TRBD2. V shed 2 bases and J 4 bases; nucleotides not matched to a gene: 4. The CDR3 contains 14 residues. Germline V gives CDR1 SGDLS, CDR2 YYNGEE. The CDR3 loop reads CASSVIGRADTQYF. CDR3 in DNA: TGTGCCAGCAGCGTGATAGGGAGGGCAGATACGCAGTATTTT.

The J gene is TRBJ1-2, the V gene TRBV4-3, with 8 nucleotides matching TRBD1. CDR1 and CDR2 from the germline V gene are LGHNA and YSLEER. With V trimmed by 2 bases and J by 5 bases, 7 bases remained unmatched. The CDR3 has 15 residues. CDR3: CASSQSQGTGYGYTF. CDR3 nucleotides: TGCGCCAGCAGCCAATCGCAAGGGACAGGATATGGCTACACCTTC.

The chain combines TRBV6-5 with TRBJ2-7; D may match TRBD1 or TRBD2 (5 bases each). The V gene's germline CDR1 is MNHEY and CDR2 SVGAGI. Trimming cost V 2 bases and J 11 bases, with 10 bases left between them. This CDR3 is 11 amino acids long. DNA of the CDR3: TGTGCCAGCAGTTACGGGGGATCGGAGTACTTC. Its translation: CASSYGGSEYF.

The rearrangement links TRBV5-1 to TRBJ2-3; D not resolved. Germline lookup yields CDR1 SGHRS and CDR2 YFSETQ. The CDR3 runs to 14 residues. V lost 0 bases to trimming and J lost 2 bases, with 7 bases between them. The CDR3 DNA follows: TGCGCCAGCAGCTTGGAGCAGCACACAGATACGCAGTATTTT. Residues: CASSLEQHTDTQYF.

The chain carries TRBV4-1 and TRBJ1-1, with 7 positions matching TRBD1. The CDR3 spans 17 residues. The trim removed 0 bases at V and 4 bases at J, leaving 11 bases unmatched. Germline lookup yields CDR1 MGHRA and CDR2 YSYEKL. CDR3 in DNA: TGCGCCAGCAGCCAAGAAAGCCACAGGGGAAGGGGCACTGAAGCTTTCTTT. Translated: CASSQESHRGRGTEAFF.